The clone carrying this T cell receptor beta chain has more than one count but fewer than ten. The authors' processing: Quantification of nucleated cells was approximated via reference gene primer amplification. Profiling relied on immunoSEQ multiplex PCR, and the TCRdb table lists in-frame clones only, not all of them. From that table come the V and J calls and clone size; the DNA was used to work out D and trimming. The repertoire consists of roughly 65,000 clones, with roughly 80% occurring once and the leading ten covering approximately 23%. Germline values: CDR1 SGHTA, CDR2 FQGNSA. V gave up 4 bases and J gave up 4 bases, with 8 bases separating them. The CDR3 loop spans 14 amino acids. This record belongs to a study of blood T cell repertoires in COVID-19. Study-level information: Samples representing acute and convalescent COVID-19 were sourced from the United States, Italy and Spain. Sources were T cells, B-cell-depleted T cells, or PBMCs; the material itself was cDNA or gDNA.

The specimen was peripheral blood. The clonotype comes from a human donor in a cohort sampled during active COVID-19. The chain carries TRBV7-2 and TRBJ1-6; D remains unclear. The CDR3 spells CASSSGSYNSPLHF. The CDR3 coding sequence is TGTGCCAGCAGCTCCGGGAGTTATAATTCACCCCTCCACTTT.